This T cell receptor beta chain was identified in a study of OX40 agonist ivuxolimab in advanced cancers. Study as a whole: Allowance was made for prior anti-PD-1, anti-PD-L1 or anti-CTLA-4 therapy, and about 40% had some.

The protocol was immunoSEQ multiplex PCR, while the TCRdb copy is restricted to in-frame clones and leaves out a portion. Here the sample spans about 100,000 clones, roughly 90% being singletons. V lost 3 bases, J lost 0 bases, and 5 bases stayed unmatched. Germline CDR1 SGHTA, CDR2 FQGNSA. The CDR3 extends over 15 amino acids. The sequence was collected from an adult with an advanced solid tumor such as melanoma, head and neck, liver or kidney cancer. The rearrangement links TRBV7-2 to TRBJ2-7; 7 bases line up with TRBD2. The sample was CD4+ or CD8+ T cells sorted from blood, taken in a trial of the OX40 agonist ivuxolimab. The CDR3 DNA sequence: TGTGCCAGCAGCTTTAGCGGGTCGAGCTCCTACGAGCAGTACTTC. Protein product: CASSFSGSSSYEQYF.